The 30 T cell receptor beta chains in this list originate from one sample, sequenced in a study of blood T cell repertoires in COVID-19. The data were produced by immunoSEQ multiplex PCR, yet TCRdb's version contains in-frame clones alone and is incomplete. The sample has tens of thousands of clones, approximately 88% seen once. Material for sequencing was peripheral blood. The receptors come from a middle-aged man with COVID-19, enrolled during active disease.

The rearrangement uses TRBV5-1 and TRBJ2-2; D possibly corresponds to TRBD2 (7 bases). V was pared by 2 bases and J by 5 bases, with 13 bases between. The CDR3 totals 15 residues. CDR1 and CDR2 from the germline V gene are SGHRS and YFSETQ. The CDR3, as DNA: TGCGCCAGCAGCTTCGCGGGGGCCGGAACCGGGGAGCTGTTTTTT. This encodes CASSFAGAGTGELFF.

This clone was seen just once. The rearrangement uses TRBV7-2 and TRBJ1-5; 8 nucleotides agree with TRBD1. CDR3 length: 14 amino acids. V dropped 5 bases and J dropped 4; count of bases not matched to a gene: 4. Germline assignment: CDR1 SGHTA and CDR2 FQGNSA. DNA of the CDR3: TGTGCCAGCAGCATGGACAGGGCTAATCAGCCCCAGCATTTT. Its translation: CASSMDRANQPQHF.

The chain links TRBV15 to TRBJ1-2; D call uncertain. CDR1 is LNHNV and CDR2 is YYDKDF in the germline V gene (reference sequence). Trimming stripped 0 bases from V and 3 bases from J, with 11 bases between. The CDR3 runs 15 residues. The CDR3 DNA follows: TGTGCCACCAGCAGAGAACGGCCGAGGGACTATGGCTACACCTTC. Residues: CATSRERPRDYGYTF.

As to this clone: Other DNA sequences in the sample encode the same CDR3. The chain is built from TRBV7-2 and TRBJ2-5; D unclear. The CDR3 loop spans 14 amino acids. Germline values: CDR1 SGHTA, CDR2 FQGNSA. Trimming removed 1 base at V and 1 base at J, with 7 bases between. CDR3 nucleotide sequence: TGTGCCAGCAGCTTAGGGGCAGTCCAAGAGACCCAGTACTTC. This codes for CASSLGAVQETQYF.

This chain connects TRBV2 to TRBJ1-2, with 8 bases fitting TRBD1. This CDR3 region has 15 residues. V trimming: 7 bases; J trimming: 4 bases; junction bases outside the gene matches: 11. Germline V CDR1 and CDR2: SNHLY, FYNNEI. The CDR3 sequence is CASMSLETGVYGYTF. The DNA of the CDR3 is TGTGCCAGCATGAGCCTTGAGACAGGGGTCTATGGCTACACCTTC.

The chain links TRBV6-5 to TRBJ1-4; D is undetermined. The germline V gene encodes CDR1 MNHEY and CDR2 SVGAGI. Trimming took off 0 bases at V and 6 bases at J, with 5 bases between the two ends. The CDR3 length is 13 residues. The DNA for the CDR3 is TGTGCCAGCAGTTACTCCCACTATGAAAAACTGTTTTTT. As protein: CASSYSHYEKLFF.

The rearrangement links TRBV19 to TRBJ2-7; 11 nucleotides align to TRBD1. V was clipped by 5 bases and J by 1 base; unmatched bases: 4. The CDR3 spans 15 residues. Germline lookup yields CDR1 LNHDA and CDR2 SQIVND (reference sequence). The CDR3 nucleotides read TGTGCCAGTAGTTCCGGGACAGGGGGTTCCTACGAGCAGTACTTC. It translates to CASSSGTGGSYEQYF.

This chain joins TRBV14 and TRBJ1-6, with D uncertain. Trimming cost V 5 bases and J 7 bases, with 12 bases left between them. The CDR3 spans 14 residues. Germline lookup yields CDR1 SGHDN and CDR2 FVKESK. CDR3 loop: CASSTMGRNSPLHF. The CDR3 coding sequence is TGTGCCAGCAGCACCATGGGGAGGAATTCACCCCTCCACTTT.

V gene TRBV7-6 combines with J gene TRBJ2-1; 8 bases agree with TRBD1. The germline V gene encodes CDR1 SGHVS and CDR2 FNYEAQ. J lost 8 bases, V lost 2 bases, and 23 bases had no gene match. There are 20 residues in the CDR3. The DNA for the CDR3 is TGTGCCAGCAGCTTAATCCCCGCAGGGCTACGTTCCTTGGGACAGGATGAGCAGTTCTTC. Translated: CASSLIPAGLRSLGQDEQFF.

The rearrangement links TRBV6-5 to TRBJ2-5, with TRBD1 identical over 8 bases. The V and J ends lost 6 bases and 1 base, in that order; junction bases with no gene match: 7. The CDR3 consists of 15 residues. Germline CDR1 and CDR2: MNHEY and SVGAGI. This chain's CDR3 is CASSWTGIVQETQYF. Here the CDR3 DNA reads TGTGCCAGCAGCTGGACAGGGATAGTCCAAGAGACCCAGTACTTC.

This clone was seen only a few times. The rearrangement links TRBV5-4 to TRBJ1-2; tentatively, D is TRBD1 (6 bases). The CDR3 totals 14 residues. The V end was cut by 3 bases, the J end by 5 bases, with 14 bases between. CDR1 and CDR2 (germline): SGHNT, YYREEE (reference sequence). This chain's CDR3 is CASSSVTGGYGYTF. For the CDR3, the DNA is TGTGCCAGCAGCTCGGTGACAGGCGGTTATGGCTACACCTTC.

The chain recombines TRBV3-1 (or the pseudogene TRBV3-2) with TRBJ2-5; D gene uncertain. CDR1 and CDR2 from the germline V gene are LGHDT and YNNKEL (reference sequence). The V end was cut by 4 bases, the J end by 2 bases, with 5 bases between. The CDR3 extends over 12 amino acids. The DNA of the CDR3 is TGTGCCAGCAGCCGGAGACAAGAGACCCAGTACTTC. Protein: CASSRRQETQYF.

This clone was found a few times. This chain joins TRBV15 and TRBJ2-7; 9 bases match TRBD1. Germline values: CDR1 LNHNV, CDR2 YYDKDF (reference sequence). V lost 3 bases and J lost 3; bases outside the gene matches: 9. The CDR3 is 16 amino acids. CDR3: CATSRGDREGRYEQYF. The DNA of the CDR3 is TGTGCCACCAGCAGGGGGGACAGGGAAGGCCGCTACGAGCAGTACTTC.

The chain couples TRBV10-1 to TRBJ1-4, with 11 bases aligning to TRBD1. There are 18 residues in the CDR3. Trimming removed 6 bases from V and 0 bases from J; junction bases left unmatched: 9. The germline CDR1 and CDR2 sequences are WNHNN and SYGVQD (reference sequence). The CDR3 bases are TGCGCCAGCAGGAGGGACAGGGGGTTTGGGGCAACTAATGAAAAACTGTTTTTT. This sequence encodes CASRRDRGFGATNEKLFF.

This clone was observed a handful of times. The rearrangement joins TRBV7-2 to TRBJ1-6; possibly TRBD1 for D (5 bases). CDR1 and CDR2 from the germline V gene are SGHTA and FQGNSA. V was cut by 1 base and J by 6 bases, with 16 bases left in between. The CDR3 sequence is 17 residues long. In DNA, the CDR3 is TGTGCCAGCAGCTTAGTAGGGGTTGGAAGTCTTAATTCACCCCTCCACTTT. Translation gives CASSLVGVGSLNSPLHF.

The CDR3 reads CASSPGQVQNSPLHF. DNA of the CDR3: TGTGCCAGCAGCCCCGGACAGGTCCAAAATTCACCCCTCCACTTT. The V and J genes are TRBV3-1 (or the pseudogene TRBV3-2) and TRBJ1-6, with TRBD1 matching 7 bases. This CDR3 has 15 residues. Germline CDR1 is LGHDT and CDR2 is YNNKEL (reference sequence). Trimming cost V 4 bases and J 7 bases; bases outside gene matches: 7.

This clone has a single count. This rearrangement joins TRBV3-1 (or the pseudogene TRBV3-2) to TRBJ1-1; D gene ambiguous. The germline gives CDR1 LGHDT, CDR2 YNNKEL (reference sequence). This CDR3 region has 15 residues. Trimming removed 4 bases from V and 6 bases from J, with 18 bases in between. The CDR3 loop reads CASSPRGPLGSEAFF. CDR3 DNA sequence: TGTGCCAGCAGCCCGCGGGGTCCCTTAGGGTCTGAAGCTTTCTTT.

This clone has more than one count but fewer than ten. The sample has other DNA sequences that encode this CDR3 too. V usage is TRBV6-1 and J usage is TRBJ2-7; 13 bases are shared with TRBD2. V was clipped by 2 bases and J by 3 bases; unmatched bases: 1. Germline V CDR1 and CDR2: MNHNS, SASEGT. The CDR3 runs to 15 residues. The CDR3: CASSERTSGGYEQYF. DNA for the CDR3: TGTGCCAGCAGTGAAAGGACTAGCGGGGGCTACGAGCAGTACTTC.

The gene calls are TRBV5-1 and TRBJ1-1; TRBD1 matches 10 bases. CDR1 and CDR2 (germline): SGHRS, YFSETQ. CDR3 length: 15 amino acids. The V and J ends lost 7 bases and 3 bases, in that order; junction bases with no gene match: 9. CDR3 protein: CASAGQGWWDTEAFF. CDR3 bases: TGCGCCAGCGCGGGACAGGGGTGGTGGGACACTGAAGCTTTCTTT.

The chain recombines TRBV11-1 with TRBJ1-1, with 10 bases that match TRBD1. Looked up from germline, CDR1 is SGHAT and CDR2 is FQDESV (reference sequence). The CDR3 spans 16 residues. With V trimmed by 5 bases and J by 6 bases, 12 bases remained unmatched. The CDR3 reads CASSPTGGALWAEAFF. CDR3 DNA sequence: TGTGCCAGCAGCCCGACAGGGGGCGCGTTGTGGGCTGAAGCTTTCTTT.

This chain joins TRBV4-1 and TRBJ2-7, with TRBD1 identical over 7 bases. Germline assignment: CDR1 MGHRA and CDR2 YSYEKL. The V gene end was trimmed by 1 base and the J gene end by 1 base; junction bases not matched to a gene: 4. This CDR3 region has 15 residues. The chain's CDR3 is CASSQVVQGSYEQYF. The CDR3 region has the DNA TGCGCCAGCAGCCAAGTAGTACAGGGGTCCTACGAGCAGTACTTC.

This clone was found a few times. The rearrangement uses TRBV3-1 (or the pseudogene TRBV3-2) and TRBJ2-5; a weak D match, TRBD2 (5 bases). Germline V lookup: CDR1 LGHDT, CDR2 YNNKEL (reference sequence). Trimming removed 4 bases from V and 5 bases from J, with 20 bases in between. This CDR3 region has 16 residues. The CDR3 nucleotides are TGTGCCAGCAGCCGATTTAGAGCTTCCCGAGGGGAGACCCAGTACTTC. As protein: CASSRFRASRGETQYF.

The J gene is TRBJ1-2, the V gene TRBV5-1; D is unresolved. The germline gives CDR1 SGHRS, CDR2 YFSETQ. CDR3 size: 14 residues. Trimming cost V 0 bases and J 3 bases, with 9 bases left between them. CDR3 sequence reads: CASSLAGIDYGYTF. For the CDR3, the DNA is TGCGCCAGCAGCTTGGCCGGGATCGACTATGGCTACACCTTC.

This chain connects TRBV7-3 to TRBJ2-7; 8 bases match TRBD2. V trimming: 6 bases; J trimming: 2 bases; junction bases outside the gene matches: 9. Germline V CDR1 and CDR2: SGHTA, FQGTGA. The CDR3 sequence is 15 residues long. CDR3 nucleotides: TGTGCCAGCAGTGAAAGCGGGGGTTACCCCTACGAGCAGTACTTC. Its translation: CASSESGGYPYEQYF.

Only one count was recorded for this clone. The chain carries TRBV5-1 and TRBJ1-6; D is possibly TRBD1 (6 bases). This CDR3 region has 13 residues. The V end lost 6 bases, the J end lost 7 bases, and 11 bases lay between the germline ends. Germline CDR1 SGHRS, CDR2 YFSETQ. CDR3 nucleotides: TGCGCCAGCATGACGGGACACAATTCACCCCTCCACTTT. It codes for CASMTGHNSPLHF.

This chain connects TRBV11-2 to TRBJ1-3; TRBD1 matches at 8 bases. Germline loops: CDR1 SGHAT, CDR2 FQNNGV. This CDR3 spans 17 amino acids. J lost 2 bases, V lost 1 base, and 7 bases had no gene match. CDR3 nucleotides: TGTGCCAGCAGCTTAGGTTCCCAGGGGGCGGCTGGAAACACCATATATTTT. This translates into CASSLGSQGAAGNTIYF.

V and J are TRBV15 and TRBJ1-4; 10 bases align to TRBD1. CDR3 length equals 15 residues. Trimming at V came to 6 bases and at J to 8 bases, leaving 9 bases not matched to a gene. The V gene's germline CDR1 is LNHNV and CDR2 YYDKDF (reference sequence). CDR3 in DNA: TGTGCCACCAGTCGACCCGGGACAGGGGCAGAAAAACTGTTTTTT. Translation gives CATSRPGTGAEKLFF.

The table lists this clone with a few counts. This chain links TRBV10-3 with TRBJ2-7; 7 bases are a match to TRBD2. This CDR3 is built from 14 residues. J lost 0 bases, V lost 7 bases, and 6 bases had no gene match. In germline, CDR1 is ENHRY, CDR2 SYGVKD. The CDR3 region has the DNA TGTGCCATCATGCCCGGGGGGAACTCCTACGAGCAGTACTTC. Protein sequence: CAIMPGGNSYEQYF.

The genes are TRBV28 and TRBJ1-5, with D perhaps matching TRBD1 (5 bases). The CDR3 length is 16 residues. The V end was cut by 4 bases, the J end by 5 bases, with 18 bases between. Germline loops: CDR1 MDHEN, CDR2 SYDVKM. In nucleotides, the CDR3 is TGTGCCAGCAGTTCGGGACTCTCTCGAGTCCATCAGCCCCAGCATTTT. Its translation: CASSSGLSRVHQPQHF.

This rearrangement joins TRBV5-5 to TRBJ1-2; no firm D call. Germline loops: CDR1 SGHKS, CDR2 YYEKEE (reference sequence). The CDR3 has 13 amino acids. V was clipped by 4 bases and J by 8 bases, with 15 bases between them. The DNA of the CDR3 is TGTGCCAGCAGCATGACTAAGGTGGGGGGCTACACCTTC. Protein product: CASSMTKVGGYTF. The full variable domain, in which reference TRBV5-5 and TRBJ1-2 provide the parts outside the CDR3, is DAGVTQSPTHLIKTRGQQVTLRCSPISGHKSVSWYQQVLGQGPQFIFQYYEKEERGRGNFPDRFSARQFPNYSSELNVNALLLGDSALYLCASSMTKVGGYTFGSGTRLTVV.